Below, one TCR beta chain is given with its context. The data originate from a study of cytomegalovirus exposure and HLA in healthy donors. The PCR used 60 Vbeta and 13 Jbeta primers. The assay was immunoSEQ multiplex PCR, and TCRdb's table has in-frame clones only and misses some. This sample carries around 150,000 clones, roughly 80% of them seen once, and the ten largest clones take approximately 7%. Germline V gene data show CDR1 as LGHNA and CDR2 as YSLEER. Trimming shortened V by 1 base and J by 5 bases, and 11 bases separated the two germline ends. This CDR3 contains 14 residues. Sequencing used PBMCs. The chain uses TRBV4-3 and TRBJ1-2; possible D gene TRBD1, 6 bases. The TCR originated in a woman aged 30 to 39 in good health and CMV-seropositive. CDR3 in DNA: TGCGCCAGCAGCCAAGTCGACAGGAGTTATGGCTACACCTTC. Its protein is CASSQVDRSYGYTF.